Each of the 9 T cell receptor beta chains below was sequenced from the same sample in a study of cytomegalovirus exposure and HLA in healthy donors. The PCR used 60 Vbeta and 13 Jbeta primers. Repertoires were generated with immunoSEQ multiplex PCR, while TCRdb's copy carries only in-frame clones and drops some. The sample includes some 140,000 clones, 75% to 85% of them seen just once. Sequencing was carried out using PBMCs. All receptors come from a female donor in good health and CMV-seronegative.

This clone appeared once. The CDR3 nucleotides read TGTGCCAGCAGAGGGGTTTCGGGCAATCAGCCCCAGCATTTT. Residues: CASRGVSGNQPQHF. The V and J genes are TRBV21-1 and TRBJ1-5; the table gives TRBD1 as D, unverified against the DNA. TRBV21-1 is noted as a pseudogene. The CDR3 contains 14 residues.

The chain employs TRBV4-1 and TRBJ2-3; TRBD2 agrees at 10 bases. J lost 2 bases, V lost 0 bases, and 11 bases had no gene match. Germline V CDR1 and CDR2: MGHRA, YSYEKL. This CDR3 comprises 19 residues. CDR3 protein: CASSQEASGGIRDTDTQYF. In DNA, the CDR3 is TGCGCCAGCAGCCAAGAGGCTAGCGGGGGCATCCGAGACACAGATACGCAGTATTTT.

This clone was picked up many times. The chain recombines TRBV30 with TRBJ2-3; TRBD2 matches at 7 bases. The V and J ends lost 2 bases and 3 bases, in that order; junction bases with no gene match: 2. The CDR3 covers 13 residues. Germline CDR1 GTSNPN, CDR2 SVGIG (reference sequence). The CDR3 reads CAWSMGGTDTQYF. The CDR3 nucleotides read TGTGCCTGGAGTATGGGAGGGACAGATACGCAGTATTTT.

This clone came up once. The gene calls are TRBV5-1 and TRBJ1-2; possible D gene TRBD1, 6 bases. The germline V and J ends were trimmed by 0 bases and 4 bases, with 13 bases remaining between them. This CDR3 is built from 15 residues. Per the germline V gene, CDR1 is SGHRS and CDR2 is YFSETQ. As DNA, the CDR3 is TGCGCCAGCAGCTTGGGAGGGGGTGCGAGCTATGGCTACACCTTC. Protein: CASSLGGGASYGYTF.

The genes are TRBV18 and TRBJ1-2; no definite D call. The CDR3 contains 14 residues. V was trimmed by 2 bases and J by 8 bases, leaving 15 bases between them. Germline V gene data show CDR1 as KGHSH and CDR2 as LQKENI. The DNA of the CDR3 is TGTGCCAGCTCACCAGGCCGGGGAGAGAAAGGCTACACCTTC. Its protein is CASSPGRGEKGYTF.

The chain has TRBV9 and TRBJ1-4; D is undetermined. Trimming stripped 0 bases from V and 7 bases from J, with 10 bases between. Per the germline V gene, CDR1 is SGDLS and CDR2 is YYNGEE. There are 14 residues in the CDR3. The CDR3 DNA reads as TGTGCCAGCAGCGTAGGGGAGGGATTTGAAAAACTGTTTTTT. Amino acid sequence: CASSVGEGFEKLFF.

This clone showed up just once. The chain combines TRBV19 with TRBJ1-1; tentatively, D is TRBD1 (5 bases). The CDR3 consists of 14 residues. Trimming pared 2 bases from V and 4 bases from J, leaving 11 bases between. CDR1 LNHDA and CDR2 SQIVND come from the germline V gene (reference sequence). This CDR3 is CASSIPGGFTEAFF. CDR3 nucleotides: TGTGCCAGTAGTATACCCGGGGGGTTCACTGAAGCTTTCTTT.

This chain connects TRBV5-1 to TRBJ1-1; D gene uncertain. CDR3 length: 15 residues. Germline V gene lookup returns CDR1 SGHRS and CDR2 YFSETQ. Deletions cut 0 bases from V and 4 bases from J, with 13 bases between. DNA for the CDR3: TGCGCCAGCAGCTTGGTTACGAGGTGGAGCACTGAAGCTTTCTTT. Translating gives CASSLVTRWSTEAFF.

The chain recombines TRBV5-1 with TRBJ2-1; D possibly corresponds to TRBD1 (6 bases). The CDR3 length is 13 residues. Germline V gives CDR1 SGHRS, CDR2 YFSETQ. V shed 4 bases and J shed 5 bases, with 10 bases lying between them. This CDR3 is CASSPGQNNEQFF. The CDR3 DNA follows: TGCGCCAGCAGCCCCGGACAGAACAATGAGCAGTTCTTC.